This T cell receptor (beta chain) was captured by sequencing in a study of vaccination effects on CD4 cells after COVID-19. Before sequencing took place, the ViraFEST assay used viral peptide pools to expand antigen-specific CD4+ T cells. CD4+ T cell isolation took place after less than 13 days of culture. Nucleocapsid antibody tests were negative, and the vaccine recipients had no prior SARS-CoV-2 infection. It was on days 3 and 7 that half the medium was replaced with IL-2 medium. TCRdb keeps only in-frame clones here, not all; method: immunoSEQ multiplex PCR. The profile covers over 25,000 clones, with about 70% appearing a single time and around 22% taken by the ten largest. About this clone itself: Antigen: not known.

Deletions cut 6 bases from V and 3 bases from J, with 12 bases between. Germline V lookup: CDR1 SQVTM, CDR2 ANQGSEA. This CDR3 region has 13 residues. The receptor's source is a human donor who received a COVID-19 vaccine. The input for sequencing was CD4+ T cells from PBMCs cultured with HCoV-NL63 spike peptides, taken before COVID-19 vaccination. The chain is built from TRBV29-1 and TRBJ1-5; D is unclear. The CDR3 reads CSVGESLNQPQHF. The CDR3 DNA reads TGCAGCGTCGGTGAGTCTCTCAATCAGCCCCAGCATTTT.